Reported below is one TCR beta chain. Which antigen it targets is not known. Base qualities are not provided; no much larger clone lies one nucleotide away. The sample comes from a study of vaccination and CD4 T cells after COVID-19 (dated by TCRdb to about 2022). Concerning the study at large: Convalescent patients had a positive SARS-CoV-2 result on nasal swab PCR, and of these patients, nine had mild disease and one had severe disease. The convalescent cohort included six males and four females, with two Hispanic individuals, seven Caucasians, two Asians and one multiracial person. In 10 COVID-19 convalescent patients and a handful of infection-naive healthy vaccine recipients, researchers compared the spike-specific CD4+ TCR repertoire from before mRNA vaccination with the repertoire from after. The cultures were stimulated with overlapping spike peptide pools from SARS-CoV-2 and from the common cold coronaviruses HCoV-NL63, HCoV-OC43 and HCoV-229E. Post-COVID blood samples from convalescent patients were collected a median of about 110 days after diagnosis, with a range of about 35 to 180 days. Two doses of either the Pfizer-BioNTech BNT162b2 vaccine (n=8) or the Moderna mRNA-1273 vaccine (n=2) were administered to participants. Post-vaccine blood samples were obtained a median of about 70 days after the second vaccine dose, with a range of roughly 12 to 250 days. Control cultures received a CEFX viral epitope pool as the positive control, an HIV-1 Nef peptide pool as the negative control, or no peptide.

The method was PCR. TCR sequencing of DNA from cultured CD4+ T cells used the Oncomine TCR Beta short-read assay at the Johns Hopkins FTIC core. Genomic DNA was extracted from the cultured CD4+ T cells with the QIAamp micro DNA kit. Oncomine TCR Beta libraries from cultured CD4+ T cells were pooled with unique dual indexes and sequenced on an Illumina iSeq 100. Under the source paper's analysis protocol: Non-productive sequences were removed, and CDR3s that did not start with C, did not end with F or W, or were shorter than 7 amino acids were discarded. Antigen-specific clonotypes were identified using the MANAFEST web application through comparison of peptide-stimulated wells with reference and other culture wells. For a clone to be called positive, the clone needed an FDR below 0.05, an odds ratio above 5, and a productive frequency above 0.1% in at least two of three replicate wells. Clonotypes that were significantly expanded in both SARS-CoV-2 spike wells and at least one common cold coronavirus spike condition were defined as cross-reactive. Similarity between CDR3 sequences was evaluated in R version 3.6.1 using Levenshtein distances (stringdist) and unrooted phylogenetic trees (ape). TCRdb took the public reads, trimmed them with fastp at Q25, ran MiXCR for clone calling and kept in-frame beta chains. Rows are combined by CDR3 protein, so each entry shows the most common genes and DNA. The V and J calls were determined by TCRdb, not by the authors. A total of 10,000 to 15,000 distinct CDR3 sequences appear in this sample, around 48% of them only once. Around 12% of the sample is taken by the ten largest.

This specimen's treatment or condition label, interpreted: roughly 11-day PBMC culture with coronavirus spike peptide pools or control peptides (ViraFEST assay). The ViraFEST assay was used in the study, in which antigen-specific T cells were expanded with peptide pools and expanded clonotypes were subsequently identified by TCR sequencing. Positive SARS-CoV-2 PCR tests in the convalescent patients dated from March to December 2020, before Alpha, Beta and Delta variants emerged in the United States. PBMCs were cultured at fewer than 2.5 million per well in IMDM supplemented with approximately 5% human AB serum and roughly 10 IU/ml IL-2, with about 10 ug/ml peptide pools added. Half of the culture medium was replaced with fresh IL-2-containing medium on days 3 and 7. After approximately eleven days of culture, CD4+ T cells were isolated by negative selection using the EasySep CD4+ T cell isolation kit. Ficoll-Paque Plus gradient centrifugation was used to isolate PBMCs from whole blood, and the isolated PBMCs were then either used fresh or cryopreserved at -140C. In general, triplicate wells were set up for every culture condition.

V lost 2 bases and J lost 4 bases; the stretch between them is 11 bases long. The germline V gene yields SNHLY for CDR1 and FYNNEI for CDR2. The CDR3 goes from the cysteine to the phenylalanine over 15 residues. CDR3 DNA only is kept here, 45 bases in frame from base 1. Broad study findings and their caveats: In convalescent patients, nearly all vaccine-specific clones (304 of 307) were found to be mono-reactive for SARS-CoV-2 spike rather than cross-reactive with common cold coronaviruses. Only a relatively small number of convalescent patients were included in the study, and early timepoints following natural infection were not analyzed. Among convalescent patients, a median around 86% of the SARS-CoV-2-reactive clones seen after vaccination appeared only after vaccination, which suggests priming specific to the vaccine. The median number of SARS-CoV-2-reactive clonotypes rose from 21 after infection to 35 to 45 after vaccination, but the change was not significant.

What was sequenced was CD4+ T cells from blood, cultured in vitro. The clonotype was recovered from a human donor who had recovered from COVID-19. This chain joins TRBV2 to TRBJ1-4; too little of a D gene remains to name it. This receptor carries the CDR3 CASSETGIFNEKLFF. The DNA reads TGTGCCAGCAGTGAAACGGGTATCTTTAATGAAAAACTGTTTTTT.